One and the same sample provided the 7 T cell receptor beta chains below, sequenced in a study of blood T cells in healthy people across ages. With a J-beta primer mix and a sample-barcoded 5' primer, a second PCR ran about 7 to 12 cycles. TCRdb re-called the 5' RACE reads through MiXCR, storing one row per CDR3 protein. The sample records around 800,000 distinct CDR3 sequences, roughly 24% being singletons. These records were also assigned to another study, of T cells of mothers and their children.

Sequencing was done on a sample of blood. The origin of the receptors is a boy aged 5-17 years in good health.

The table lists this clonotype with many counts. The junction departs from the called germline gene at one end, perhaps through a read error. The CDR3 reads CASSLPTGNTGELFF. The CDR3 DNA reads TGTGCCAGCAGTCTCCCGACAGGGAACACCGGGGAGCTGTTTTTT. V gene TRBV5-1 combines with J gene TRBJ2-2; D is perhaps TRBD1 (6 bases). The CDR3 has 15 residues. Per germline, CDR1 SGHRS and CDR2 YFSETQ.

J is TRBJ1-2 and V is TRBV3-1, with 7 bases identical to TRBD1. This CDR3 region has 14 residues. Per the germline V gene, CDR1 is LGHDT and CDR2 is YNNKEL (reference sequence). The trim removed 5 bases at V and 4 bases at J, leaving 7 bases unmatched. CDR3 bases: TGTGCCAGCAGCTTCCAGGGGGAGTTCTATGGCTACACCTTC. Encoded protein: CASSFQGEFYGYTF.

As concerns this clonotype: The junction and the germline gene differ at one end; a read error may be behind it. This chain uses TRBV27 with TRBJ1-2, with 7 positions matching TRBD1. The CDR3 length is 14 residues. CDR1 MNHEY and CDR2 SMNVEV come from the germline V gene (reference sequence). The CDR3 loop reads CASSPTGYNYGYNF. The CDR3 DNA reads TGTGCCAGCAGCCCGACAGGGTACAACTATGGCTACAACTTC.

The rearrangement links TRBV5-1 to TRBJ2-3, with 10 bases identical to TRBD2. This CDR3 is built from 15 residues. The V gene end was trimmed by 1 base and the J gene end by 6 bases; junction bases not matched to a gene: 5. CDR1 and CDR2 from the germline V gene are SGHRS and YFSETQ. The CDR3 DNA sequence: TGCGCCAGCAGCTTGCCGCTAGCGGGAGTTGATACGCAGTATTTT. As protein: CASSLPLAGVDTQYF.

This clonotype was seen a few times. The chain combines TRBV13 with TRBJ2-1; 10 nucleotides line up with TRBD2. With V trimmed by 5 bases and J by 9 bases, 10 bases remained unmatched. The CDR3 sequence is 15 residues long. CDR1 is PRHDT and CDR2 is FYEKMQ in the germline V gene (reference sequence). CDR3 bases: TGTGCCAGCAGCGGAGCGGGGGGGGCAGGGGGTGAGCAGTTCTTC. Amino acids: CASSGAGGAGGEQFF. The complete variable domain, with remaining parts taken from reference TRBV13 and TRBJ2-1, reads AAGVIQSPRHLIKEKRETATLKCYPIPRHDTVYWYQQGPGQDPQFLISFYEKMQSDKGSIPDRFSAQQFSDYHSELNMSSLELGDSALYFCASSGAGGAGGEQFFGPGTRLTVL.

The V gene is TRBV12-3 or TRBV12-4, the J gene TRBJ2-1, with 7 bases fitting TRBD1. After removal of 7 bases from V and 8 bases from J, the junction contained 8 bases not matched to a gene. The CDR3 is made up of 13 amino acids. The CDR3 loop reads CASNPTGDDEQFF. The CDR3 DNA reads TGTGCCAGCAACCCCACAGGGGACGATGAGCAGTTCTTC.

This clonotype has just a few counts. The chain links TRBV29-1 to TRBJ1-4; TRBD1 aligns across 7 bases. The CDR3 extends over 13 amino acids. V shed 1 base and J 7 bases; nucleotides not matched to a gene: 3. Per germline, CDR1 SQVTM and CDR2 ANQGSEA. The CDR3 loop reads CSVEGRGGEKLFF. The CDR3 nucleotides are TGCAGCGTTGAAGGCAGGGGGGGTGAAAAACTGTTTTTT. The full variable domain, completed using reference TRBV29-1 and TRBJ1-4, is SAVISQKPSRDICQRGTSLTIQCQVDSQVTMMFWYRQQPGQSLTLIATANQGSEATYESGFVIDKFPISRPNLTFSTLTVSNMSPEDSSIYLCSVEGRGGEKLFFGSGTQLSVL.